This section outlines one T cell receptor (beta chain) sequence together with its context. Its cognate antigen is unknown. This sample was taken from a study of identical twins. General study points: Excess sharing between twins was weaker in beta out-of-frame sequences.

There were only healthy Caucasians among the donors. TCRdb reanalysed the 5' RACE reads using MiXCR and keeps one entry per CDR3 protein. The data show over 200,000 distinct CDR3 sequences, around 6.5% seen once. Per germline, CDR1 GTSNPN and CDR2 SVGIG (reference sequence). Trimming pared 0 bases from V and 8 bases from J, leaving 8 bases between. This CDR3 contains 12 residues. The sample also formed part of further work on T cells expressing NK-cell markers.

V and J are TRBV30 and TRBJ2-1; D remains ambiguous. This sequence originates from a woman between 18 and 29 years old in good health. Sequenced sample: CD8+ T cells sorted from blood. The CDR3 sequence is CAWSVSVDEQFF. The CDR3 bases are TGTGCCTGGAGTGTTAGTGTCGATGAGCAGTTCTTC.